The clone carrying this T cell receptor beta chain was detected a few times. Its cognate antigen is unknown. This sample is part of a study of Ad26.COV2.S vaccination and SARS-CoV-2 variants. The CDR3 spans 15 residues. The germline gives CDR1 MGHDK, CDR2 SYGVNS. V lost 6 bases to trimming and J lost 0 bases, with 14 bases between them. Study-wide findings and caveats: Vaccinees displayed broader spike-specific TCR repertoires than placebo recipients.

Sequencing used immunoSEQ multiplex PCR; TCRdb keeps in-frame clones, though not all of them. This table holds about 680,000 clones, roughly 90% found once. The treatment is: 15 to 20 received Ad26.COV2.S at low or high dose, single or two shots; 5 received placebo; per-sample allocation not given. Collection of the samples took place on day 63 after the first injection of vaccine or placebo. It was an adult aged 18-55 years in Boston who was the donor. Ad26 vector vaccine expressed Wuhan-strain SARS-CoV-2 spike. The J gene is TRBJ1-1, the V gene TRBV25-1; D is unresolved. This receptor was obtained from a person aged 18 to 65 who received the Ad26.COV2.S COVID-19 vaccine or a placebo. Sequenced here: peripheral blood, sampled in a trial of Ad26.COV2.S vaccine versus placebo. The CDR3 region is CASRDRSLMNTEAFF. The DNA for the CDR3 is TGTGCCAGCAGAGATCGGAGTCTCATGAACACTGAAGCTTTCTTT.